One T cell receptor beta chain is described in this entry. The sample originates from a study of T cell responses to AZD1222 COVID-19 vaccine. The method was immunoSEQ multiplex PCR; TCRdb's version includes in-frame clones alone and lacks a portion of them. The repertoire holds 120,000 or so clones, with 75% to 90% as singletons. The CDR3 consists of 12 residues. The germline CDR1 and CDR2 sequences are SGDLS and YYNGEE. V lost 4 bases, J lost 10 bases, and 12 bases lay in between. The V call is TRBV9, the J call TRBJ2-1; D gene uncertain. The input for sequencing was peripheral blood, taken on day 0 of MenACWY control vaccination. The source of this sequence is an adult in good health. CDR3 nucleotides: TGTGCCAGCAGCTCCCCCCCGGGCGAGCAGTTCTTC. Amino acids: CASSSPPGEQFF. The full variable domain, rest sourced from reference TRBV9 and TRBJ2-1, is DSGVTQTPKHLITATGQRVTLRCSPRSGDLSVYWYQQSLDQGLQFLIQYYNGEERAKGNILERFSAQQFPDLHSELNLSSLELGDSALYFCASSSPPGEQFFGPGTRLTVL.